This entry is about one T cell receptor (beta chain). This clonotype was seen many times. Its antigen remains undetermined. No much larger clone exists at a distance of one base, and base qualities are not known. This entry is derived from a study of T cell repertoires in cytomegalovirus infection (dated by TCRdb to about 2019). Context from the whole study: Because public TCR beta signatures pointed to carriage of CMV infection together with the matching HLA type, the HLA type of each donor mattered for the analysis.

There are 15 amino acids in the CDR3, from cysteine to phenylalanine inclusive. Only the CDR3 portion is preserved as DNA: 45 bases, with reading frame beginning at the first base. Via the germline V gene, CDR1 is WSHSY and CDR2 SAAADI. V loses 10 bases, J loses 4 bases, and the germline ends lie 22 bases apart. The sequencing machine was an Illumina HiSeq 1500. TCRdb ran its own pipeline on the public reads, namely fastp trimming at Q25 and MiXCR clone calling, and kept in-frame beta chains. Every entry covers one CDR3 protein and lists the most common genes and DNA from its rows. The sample table contains roughly 600,000 distinct CDR3 sequences; only one count was recorded for 20% to 30% of them. The top ten clonotypes cover less than 10% of the sample. The study at large found these results: In the ex vivo response, HLA-C-restricted CMV-specific TCR beta clonotypes were dominant, and in two of eight donors the single most frequent clonotype came from this HLA-C-restricted group. In both this cohort and an independent roughly 330-donor cohort, the cumulative frequency of public TCR beta family members distinguished carriers of CMV infection plus the relevant HLA type.

The rearrangement combines TRBV10-2 with TRBJ1-2, with the D gene not confidently named. Material: CD8+ T cells from PBMCs. The source of this sequence is a human donor in good health (CMV status not recorded). Some clones in this sample may be carry-over from other donors' samples. The CDR3 reads CATTRSGALSYGYTF. The sequenced DNA: TGCGCCACCACCCGTTCCGGTGCGCTCTCCTATGGCTACACCTTC.